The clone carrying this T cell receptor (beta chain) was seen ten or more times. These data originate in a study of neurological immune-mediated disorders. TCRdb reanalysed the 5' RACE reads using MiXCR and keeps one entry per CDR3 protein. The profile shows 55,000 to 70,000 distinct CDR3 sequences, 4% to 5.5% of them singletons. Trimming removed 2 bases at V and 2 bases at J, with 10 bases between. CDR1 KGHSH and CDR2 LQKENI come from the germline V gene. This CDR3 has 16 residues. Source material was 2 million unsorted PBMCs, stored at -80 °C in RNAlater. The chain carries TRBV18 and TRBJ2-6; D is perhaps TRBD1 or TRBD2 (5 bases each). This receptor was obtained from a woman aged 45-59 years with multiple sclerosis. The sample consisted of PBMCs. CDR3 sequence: CASSPVRDAGANVLTF. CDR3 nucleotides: TGTGCCAGCTCACCAGTGAGGGACGCTGGGGCCAACGTCCTGACTTTC.